This T cell receptor beta chain was captured by sequencing in a study of technical replicates of blood from a few donors. Repertoires were generated with immunoSEQ multiplex PCR, while TCRdb's copy carries only in-frame clones and drops some. The table shows around 97,000 clones, with about 96% occurring only once. This CDR3 has 16 residues. V lost 2 bases, J lost 5 bases, and 8 bases stayed unmatched. Germline loops: CDR1 MDHEN, CDR2 SYDVKM. This receptor was identified in a human donor in good health. Sequenced: T cells isolated from PBMCs. The chain uses TRBV28 and TRBJ2-1, with TRBD2 matching over 8 bases. DNA for the CDR3: TGTGCCAGCAGTTTAACGCGGGAGGCCCGAGACAATGAGCAGTTCTTC. As protein: CASSLTREARDNEQFF.